This is a list of T cell receptor beta chains from one sample in a study of cytomegalovirus exposure and HLA in healthy donors. Measured with immunoSEQ multiplex PCR; TCRdb has only the in-frame clones, and not every one. Of 200,000 or so clones listed, 80% to 85% are singletons. The specimen sequenced was PBMCs. The source is a boy younger than 18 in good health and CMV-seronegative. The CDR3 runs from the conserved cysteine through the conserved F or W. A D gene is named only where the DNA matches it firmly. Clone size is stated in some rows and not others, as once, few, many or a class when expanded.

d_call | clone_size | j_call | v_call | cdr3_nt | cdr3_aa
TRBD1 | - | TRBJ2-1 | TRBV7-9 | TGTGCCAGCAGCTTAGCACAGGGGACCAACAATGAGCAGTTCTTC | CASSLAQGTNNEQFF
- | - | TRBJ2-2 | TRBV9 | TGTGCCAGCAGGCGGGGAGAGCTGAACACCGGGGAGCTGTTTTTT | CASRRGELNTGELFF
TRBD2 | - | TRBJ2-1 | TRBV4-1 | TGCGCCAGCAGCCTTATATCCTCCAATAGCGGGGGGGCTTATGAGCAGTTCTTC | CASSLISSNSGGAYEQFF
- | - | TRBJ1-6 | TRBV15 | TGTGCCGCTGGGGGGGGTTCACCCCTCCACTTT | CAAGGGSPLHF
TRBD2 | - | TRBJ2-7 | TRBV27 | TGTGCCAGCAGACCACCGGGACTAGCGGGTTCCTACGAGCAGTACTTC | CASRPPGLAGSYEQYF
- | - | TRBJ2-5 | TRBV29-1 | TGCAGCGTCCGACGCCAGGGGGAGACCCAGTACTTC | CSVRRQGETQYF
- | - | TRBJ1-1 | TRBV19 | TGTGCCAGTAGTATAGTTTTCTCCGGGTTGAACACTGAAGCTTTCTTT | CASSIVFSGLNTEAFF
TRBD1 | - | TRBJ2-7 | TRBV10-3 | TGTGCCATCACCCCGCGGGACAGGGGTATCGAGCAGTACTTC | CAITPRDRGIEQYF
- | - | TRBJ1-1 | TRBV12-2 | TGTGAAGCCGACACTGAAGCTTTCTTT | CEADTEAFF
- | - | TRBJ2-7 | TRBV28 | TGTGCCAGCGCGGGGGACATTCGTCGCTACGAGCAGTACTTC | CASAGDIRRYEQYF
- | - | TRBJ1-1 | TRBV6-6 | TGTGCCAGCATCACAGGAACGGCCCCTGAAGCTTTCTTT | CASITGTAPEAFF
TRBD2 | - | TRBJ2-7 | TRBV28 | TGTGCCAGCAGTTTAGGGGACTACTCCTACGAGCAGTACTTC | CASSLGDYSYEQYF
- | - | TRBJ2-2 | TRBV7-9 | TGTTCCAGCAGCTTATTGGAGGGGACCGGGGAGCTGTTTTTT | CSSSLLEGTGELFF
TRBD1 | - | TRBJ1-2 | TRBV30 | TGTGCCTGGACCTTGGGAAGGACAGGATATGGCTACACCTTC | CAWTLGRTGYGYTF
TRBD1 | - | TRBJ2-7 | TRBV7-2 | TGTGCCAGCAGCTCAAATCGACAGGGCGGCGAGCAGTACTTC | CASSSNRQGGEQYF
TRBD2 | - | TRBJ2-5 | TRBV27 | TGTGCCAGCAGTCCGGGGCGACTAGCGGGATCATCAGAGACCCAGTACTTC | CASSPGRLAGSSETQYF
TRBD2 | once | TRBJ2-1 | TRBV7-6 | TGTGCCAGCAGCTTAGTCCAGGGACTAGGAAAAAGTGAGCAGTTCTTC | CASSLVQGLGKSEQFF
- | once | TRBJ2-4 | TRBV7-2 | TGTGCCAGCGGGACTGCTCTAGCCAAAAACATTCAGTACTTC | CASGTALAKNIQYF
TRBD1 | - | TRBJ2-1 | TRBV13 | TGTGCCAGCAGTCGGGACAGTGAGCAGTTCTTC | CASSRDSEQFF
- | - | TRBJ2-7 | TRBV7-6 | TGTGCCAGCAGCGCGGACAGAACTGCCTACGAGCAGTACTTC | CASSADRTAYEQYF
- | - | TRBJ1-4 | TRBV10-1 | TGCGCCAGCAGTGTCATTAAGTGTCCGCGGAATGAAAAACTGTTTTTT | CASSVIKCPRNEKLFF
TRBD2 | - | TRBJ2-5 | TRBV4-2 | TGTGCCAGCAGCCAAGAGGGACTAGCGGGGGGAGAAGAGACCCAGTACTTC | CASSQEGLAGGEETQYF
TRBD2 | - | TRBJ2-5 | TRBV10-2 | TGCGCCAGCAGTGAGTCCGGGGCCAGCGGGGGGGCTCAGACCCAGTACTTC | CASSESGASGGAQTQYF
- | - | TRBJ2-7 | TRBV2 | TGTGCCAGGGAGGGGTCGGGAACCTCCTACGAGCAGTACTTC | CAREGSGTSYEQYF
TRBD1 | - | TRBJ1-2 | TRBV18 | TGTGCCAGCTCACCACGCGGACAGGGTAACTATGGCTACACCTTC | CASSPRGQGNYGYTF
- | once | TRBJ1-1 | TRBV7-2 | TGTGCCAGCCGGCCCAGGTTAGGCACTGAAGCTTTCTTT | CASRPRLGTEAFF
- | - | TRBJ1-1 | TRBV19 | TGTGCCATCCGAGGGGGTTTCATGAACACTGAAGCTTTCTTT | CAIRGGFMNTEAFF
TRBD2 | - | TRBJ2-1 | TRBV5-1 | TGCGCCAGCGCCTTGGCGGGAGGCCCCAACAATGAGCAGTTCTTC | CASALAGGPNNEQFF
- | - | TRBJ2-7 | TRBV7-2 | TGTGCCAGCAGCTTAGCCCCTAAATTCTCCTACGAGCAGTACTTC | CASSLAPKFSYEQYF
- | few | TRBJ2-1 | TRBV5-1 | TGCGCCAGCAGCTTGGACAGCTCCTACAATGAGCAGTTCTTC | CASSLDSSYNEQFF
- | - | TRBJ1-2 | TRBV6-5 | TGTGCCAGCAGTTCCACAGCTGGCTACACCTTC | CASSSTAGYTF
- | - | TRBJ2-3 | TRBV30 | TGTGCCTTCCGCGAGTCCGGGGTGAATACAGATACGCAGTATTTT | CAFRESGVNTDTQYF
TRBD1 | - | TRBJ2-1 | TRBV7-8 | TGTGCCAGCAGCTTTTTGAGGTCACAGGGGAATGAGCAGTTCTTC | CASSFLRSQGNEQFF
TRBD2 | few | TRBJ2-7 | TRBV9 | TGTGCCAGCAGCGTAGGACTAGCGGGCTCCTACGAGCAGTACTTC | CASSVGLAGSYEQYF
TRBD2 | - | TRBJ2-1 | TRBV28 | TGTGCCAGCAGTTTCTCCACCGGACTAGCGGGAGGACTGAACAATGAGCAGTTCTTC | CASSFSTGLAGGLNNEQFF
TRBD1 | - | TRBJ2-5 | TRBV30 | TGTGCCTGGAGCCTAGCCGGGACAGGGGGAACCGGGGCCCAGTACTTC | CAWSLAGTGGTGAQYF
TRBD2 | - | TRBJ2-7 | TRBV10-3 | TGTGCCATCAGTGACCCCACGGCGGCTAGCGGAAAGAACTCCTACGAGCAGTACTTC | CAISDPTAASGKNSYEQYF
TRBD1 | - | TRBJ2-5 | TRBV27 | TGTGCCAGCAGTAGAGAGCCGGGACAGGGAAAGGCAGAGACCCAGTACTTC | CASSREPGQGKAETQYF
TRBD1 | - | TRBJ2-7 | TRBV6-5 | TGTGCCAGCAGTTCGTCCGGGGCAGGGGGAATCTACGAGCAGTACTTC | CASSSSGAGGIYEQYF
TRBD1 | once | TRBJ1-1 | TRBV7-3 | TGTGCCAGCAGCCACGGGACAGGCGGGAACACTGAAGCTTTCTTT | CASSHGTGGNTEAFF
- | - | TRBJ1-3 | TRBV27 | TGTGCCAGCAGCGCAACAGGGTCGGGAAACACCATATATTTT | CASSATGSGNTIYF
TRBD2 | - | TRBJ2-5 | TRBV4-2 | TGTGCCAGCAGCCAAGGACTAGCGGACTACCAAGAGACCCAGTACTTC | CASSQGLADYQETQYF